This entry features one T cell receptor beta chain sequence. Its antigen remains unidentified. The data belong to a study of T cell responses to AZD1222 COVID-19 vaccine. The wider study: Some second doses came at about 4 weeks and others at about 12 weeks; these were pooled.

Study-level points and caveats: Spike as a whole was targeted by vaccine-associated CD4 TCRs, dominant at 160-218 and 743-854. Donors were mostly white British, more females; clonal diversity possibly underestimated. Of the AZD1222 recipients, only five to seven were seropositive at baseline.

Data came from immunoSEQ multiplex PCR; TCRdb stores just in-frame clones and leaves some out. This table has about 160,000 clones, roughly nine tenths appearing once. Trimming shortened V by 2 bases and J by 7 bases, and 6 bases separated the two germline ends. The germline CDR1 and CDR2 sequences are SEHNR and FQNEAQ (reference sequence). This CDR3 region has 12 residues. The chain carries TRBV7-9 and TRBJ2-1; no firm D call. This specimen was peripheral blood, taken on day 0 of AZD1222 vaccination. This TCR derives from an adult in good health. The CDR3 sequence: CASSLHGNEQFF. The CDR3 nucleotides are TGTGCCAGCAGCTTACATGGGAATGAGCAGTTCTTC. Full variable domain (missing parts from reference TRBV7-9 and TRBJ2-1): DTGVSQNPRHKITKRGQNVTFRCDPISEHNRLYWYRQTLGQGPEFLTYFQNEAQLEKSRLLSDRFSAERPKGSFSTLEIQRTEQGDSAMYLCASSLHGNEQFFGPGTRLTVL.